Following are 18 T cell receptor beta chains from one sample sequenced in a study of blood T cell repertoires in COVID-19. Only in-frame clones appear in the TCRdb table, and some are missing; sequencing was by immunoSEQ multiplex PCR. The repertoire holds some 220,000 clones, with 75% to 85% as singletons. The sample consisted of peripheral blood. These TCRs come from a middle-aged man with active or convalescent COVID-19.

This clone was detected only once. Here the CDR3 reads CASRTQTGRTTNEKLFF. The DNA for the CDR3 is TGTGCCAGCAGGACCCAGACAGGGCGGACAACTAATGAAAAACTGTTTTTT. The chain combines TRBV2 with TRBJ1-4, with 7 bases that match TRBD1. Germline CDR1 SNHLY, CDR2 FYNNEI. The CDR3 runs to 17 residues. V shed 6 bases and J 0 bases; nucleotides not matched to a gene: 10. Full variable domain (outside the CDR3, taken from reference TRBV2 and TRBJ1-4): EPEVTQTPSHQVTQMGQEVILRCVPISNHLYFYWYRQILGQKVEFLVSFYNNEISEKSEIFDDQFSVERPDGSNFTLKIRSTKLEDSAMYFCASRTQTGRTTNEKLFFGSGTQLSVL.

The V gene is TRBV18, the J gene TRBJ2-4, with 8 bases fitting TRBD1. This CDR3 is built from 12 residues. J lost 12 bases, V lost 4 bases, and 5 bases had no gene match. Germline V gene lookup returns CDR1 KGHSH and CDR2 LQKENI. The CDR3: CASSQGQDNQYF. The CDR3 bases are TGTGCCAGCTCACAGGGACAGGATAATCAGTACTTC.

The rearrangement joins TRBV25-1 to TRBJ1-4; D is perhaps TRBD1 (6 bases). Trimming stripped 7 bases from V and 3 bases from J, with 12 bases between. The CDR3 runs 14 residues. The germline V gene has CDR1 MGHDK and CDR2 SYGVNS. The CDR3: CASTREGANEKLFF. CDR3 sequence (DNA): TGTGCCAGCACCCGCGAGGGGGCTAATGAAAAACTGTTTTTT. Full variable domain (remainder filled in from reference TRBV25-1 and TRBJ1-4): EADIYQTPRYLVIGTGKKITLECSQTMGHDKMYWYQQDPGMELHLIHYSYGVNSTEKGDLSSESTVSRIRTEHFPLTLESARPSHTSQYLCASTREGANEKLFFGSGTQLSVL.

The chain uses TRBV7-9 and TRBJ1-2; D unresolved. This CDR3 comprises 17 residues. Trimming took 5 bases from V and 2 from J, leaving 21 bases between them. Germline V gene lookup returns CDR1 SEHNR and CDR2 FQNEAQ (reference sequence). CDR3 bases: TGTGCCAGCAGCACCGGAGCGGCCGGCGTAGAAAACTATGGCTACACCTTC. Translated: CASSTGAAGVENYGYTF.

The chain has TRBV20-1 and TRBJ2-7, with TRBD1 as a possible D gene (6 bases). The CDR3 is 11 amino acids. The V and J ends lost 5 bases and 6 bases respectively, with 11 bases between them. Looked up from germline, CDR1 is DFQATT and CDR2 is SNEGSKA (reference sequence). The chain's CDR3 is CSAGTFSEQYF. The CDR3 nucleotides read TGCAGTGCTGGGACATTCTCCGAGCAGTACTTC.

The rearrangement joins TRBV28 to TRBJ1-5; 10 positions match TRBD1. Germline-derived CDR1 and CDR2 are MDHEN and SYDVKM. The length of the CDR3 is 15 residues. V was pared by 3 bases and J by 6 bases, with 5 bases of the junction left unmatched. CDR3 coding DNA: TGTGCCAGCAGTTTGGGACAGGGGACGGGTCAGCCCCAGCATTTT. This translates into CASSLGQGTGQPQHF.

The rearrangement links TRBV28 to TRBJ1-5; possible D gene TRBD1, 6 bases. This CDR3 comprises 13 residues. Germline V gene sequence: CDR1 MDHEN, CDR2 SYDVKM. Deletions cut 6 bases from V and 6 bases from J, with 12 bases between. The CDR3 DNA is TGTGCCAGCAGGATACAGGGATTTCAGCCCCAGCATTTT. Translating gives CASRIQGFQPQHF.

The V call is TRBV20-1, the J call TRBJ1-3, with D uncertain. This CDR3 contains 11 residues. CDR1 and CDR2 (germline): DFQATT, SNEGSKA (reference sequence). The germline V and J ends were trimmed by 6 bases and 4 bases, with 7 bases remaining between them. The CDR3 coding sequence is TGCAGTGCCGTGTCCGGAAACACCATATATTTT. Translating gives CSAVSGNTIYF.

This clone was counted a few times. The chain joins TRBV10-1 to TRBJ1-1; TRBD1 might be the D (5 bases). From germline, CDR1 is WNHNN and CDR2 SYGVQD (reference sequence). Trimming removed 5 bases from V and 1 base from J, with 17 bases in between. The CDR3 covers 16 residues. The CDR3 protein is CASSPTNRPKNTEAFF. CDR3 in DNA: TGCGCCAGCAGTCCAACCAACAGGCCTAAGAACACTGAAGCTTTCTTT.

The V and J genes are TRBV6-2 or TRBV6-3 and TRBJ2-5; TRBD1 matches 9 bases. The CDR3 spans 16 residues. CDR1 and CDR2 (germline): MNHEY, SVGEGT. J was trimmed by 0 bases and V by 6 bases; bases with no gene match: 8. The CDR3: CASSRDRETYQETQYF. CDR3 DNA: TGTGCCAGCAGCCGGGACAGGGAAACTTACCAAGAGACCCAGTACTTC.

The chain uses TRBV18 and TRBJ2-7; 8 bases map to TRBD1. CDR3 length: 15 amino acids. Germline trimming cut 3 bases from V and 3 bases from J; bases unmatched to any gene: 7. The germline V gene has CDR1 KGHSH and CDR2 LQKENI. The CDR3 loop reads CASSPRTGTIYEQYF. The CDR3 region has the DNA TGTGCCAGCTCACCTAGGACAGGGACGATCTACGAGCAGTACTTC.

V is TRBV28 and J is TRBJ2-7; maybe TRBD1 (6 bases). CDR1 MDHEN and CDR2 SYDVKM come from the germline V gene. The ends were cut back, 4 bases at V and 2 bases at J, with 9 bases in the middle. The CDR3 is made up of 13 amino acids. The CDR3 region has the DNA TGTGCCAGCAGTTCAGGACAGCCCTACGAGCAGTACTTC. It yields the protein CASSSGQPYEQYF.

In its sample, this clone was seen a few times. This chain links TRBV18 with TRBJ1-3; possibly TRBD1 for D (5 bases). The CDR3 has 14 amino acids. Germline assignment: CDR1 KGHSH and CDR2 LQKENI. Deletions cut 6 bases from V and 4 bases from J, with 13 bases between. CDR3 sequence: CASSLTGDGNTIYF. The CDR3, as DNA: TGTGCCAGCTCTCTCACGGGGGACGGAAACACCATATATTTT.

The CDR3 spells CASSFGGLASSPLHF. In nucleotides, the CDR3 is TGTGCCAGCAGCTTCGGGGGTCTCGCCAGTTCACCCCTCCACTTT. The chain links TRBV5-6 to TRBJ1-6, with D perhaps TRBD1 (5 bases). This CDR3 contains 15 residues. The V end lost 2 bases, the J end lost 9 bases, and 15 bases lay between the germline ends. From germline, CDR1 is SGHDT and CDR2 YYEEEE.

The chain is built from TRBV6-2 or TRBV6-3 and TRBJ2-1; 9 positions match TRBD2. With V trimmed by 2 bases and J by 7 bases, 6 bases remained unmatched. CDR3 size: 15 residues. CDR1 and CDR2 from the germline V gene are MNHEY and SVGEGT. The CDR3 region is CASSYGAGGLNEQFF. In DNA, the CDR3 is TGTGCCAGCAGTTACGGAGCGGGGGGTCTTAATGAGCAGTTCTTC.

CDR3 DNA: TGCGCCAGCAGCCAAACCTCAACAGGGAACCAAGAGACCCAGTACTTC. Its protein is CASSQTSTGNQETQYF. This sequence joins TRBV5-1 and TRBJ2-5; TRBD1 is a possible D gene (6 bases). V lost 4 bases and J 0 bases, leaving 16 bases between the germline ends. Germline-derived CDR1 and CDR2 are SGHRS and YFSETQ. This CDR3 comprises 16 residues.

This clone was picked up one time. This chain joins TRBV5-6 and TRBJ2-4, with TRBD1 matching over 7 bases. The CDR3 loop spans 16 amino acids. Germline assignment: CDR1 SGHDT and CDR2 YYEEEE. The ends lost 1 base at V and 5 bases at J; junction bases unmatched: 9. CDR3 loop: CASSLLAGGLENIQYF. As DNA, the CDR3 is TGTGCCAGCAGCTTGCTGGCAGGGGGTTTGGAAAACATTCAGTACTTC.

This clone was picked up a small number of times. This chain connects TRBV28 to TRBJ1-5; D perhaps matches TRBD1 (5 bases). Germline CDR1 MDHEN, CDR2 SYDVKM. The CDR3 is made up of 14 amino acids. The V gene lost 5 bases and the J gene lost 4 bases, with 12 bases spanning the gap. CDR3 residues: CASSLRQHNQPQHF. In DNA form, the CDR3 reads TGTGCCAGCAGTCTCCGACAGCATAATCAGCCCCAGCATTTT. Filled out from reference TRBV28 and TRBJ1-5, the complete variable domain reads DVKVTQSSRYLVKRTGEKVFLECVQDMDHENMFWYRQDPGLGLRLIYFSYDVKMKEKGDIPEGYSVSREKKERFSLILESASTNQTSMYLCASSLRQHNQPQHFGDGTRLSIL.